This TCR beta chain was obtained from a study of prognosis after radiotherapy for stage I lung cancer. Whole-study context: The patients included fourteen who had newly diagnosed primary stage I lung tumors, along with roughly 5 others who had oligometastatic NSCLC after their primary tumor had been surgically resected.

Template was genomic DNA; TCR beta CDR3 amplified in two multiplex PCR rounds. Primers were specific to each TRBV and TRBJ gene in first-round PCR. One entry per CDR3 protein, called by TCRdb with MiXCR from the multiplex PCR reads. This table has fewer than 40,000 distinct CDR3 sequences, around 34% appearing once. The CDR3 contains 13 residues. CDR1 and CDR2 (germline): MNHNS, SASEGT. Trimming took 7 bases from V and 2 from J, leaving 6 bases between them. Sequenced material: PBMCs, taken before or after stereotactic body radiation therapy (not recorded which). This TCR came from a donor aged 50 or older with non-small cell lung cancer. The chain employs TRBV6-1 and TRBJ2-6; no definite D call. CDR3 in DNA: TGTGCCAGCATTTCGACTGGGGCCAACGTCCTGACTTTC. The encoded protein is CASISTGANVLTF.